This is a list of T cell receptor beta chains from one sample in a study of vaccination and CD4 T cells after COVID-19. TCRdb re-called the PCR reads through MiXCR, storing one row per CDR3 protein. The repertoire holds around 15,000 distinct CDR3 sequences, less than 30% seen once, with roughly 21% in the top ten. Their specific antigens are unknown. Sequenced: cultured CD4+ T cells from blood. These TCRs come from a human donor with COVID-19. CDR3s include the opening cysteine and the closing phenylalanine or tryptophan. A D gene is named only where the DNA matches it firmly. Some rows mark clone size as missing; the rest say once, few, many or name a class of expanded clone.

>TRBJ2-7|TRBV6-5|TRBD1|.
TGTGCCAGCAGTTACCTTTCGGGACAGGGGAACGAGCAGTACTTC
CASSYLSGQGNEQYF
>TRBJ1-6|TRBV7-8|.|medium-sized
TGTGCCAGCAGCTTAGTCAGGGAAGGTTCACCCCTCCACTTT
CASSLVREGSPLHF
>TRBJ2-7|TRBV28|.|.
TGTGCCAGCACCCTCACACAGGGTCGGGAATACGAGCAGTACTTC
CASTLTQGREYEQYF
>TRBJ2-1|TRBV5-1|TRBD1|.
TGCGCCAGCAGCCTGACAGGGGCCGATGAGCAGTTCTTC
CASSLTGADEQFF
>TRBJ1-2|TRBV6-1|.|few
TGTGCCAGCAGCAAGACATCAAACTATGGCTACACCTTC
CASSKTSNYGYTF
>TRBJ2-3|TRBV12-3/TRBV12-4|.|few
TGTGCCAGCAGTTTATTGGGGCCGGAATTGACTGATTTT
CASSLLGPELTDF
>TRBJ2-5|TRBV4-2|TRBD2|.
TGTGCCAGCAGCCAAGAAGGAGCGGGGGGATTACAAGAGACCCAGTACTTC
CASSQEGAGGLQETQYF
>TRBJ2-5|TRBV19|.|.
TGTGCCAGTAGCGACAAAGAAGAGACCCAGTACTTC
CASSDKEETQYF
>TRBJ2-3|TRBV7-7|.|few
TGTGCTACCGGTCCGGTCACAGATACGCAGTATTTT
CATGPVTDTQYF
>TRBJ1-4|TRBV2|.|few
TGTGCCACCAGCGTTAGGGGGATTGATAATGAAAAACTGTTTTTT
CATSVRGIDNEKLFF
>TRBJ2-7|TRBV7-8|.|.
TGTGCCAGCAGCTTAGCCCCGGGGTACGAGCAGTACTTC
CASSLAPGYEQYF
>TRBJ2-3|TRBV7-2|.|.
TGTGCCAGCAGCTTGGAGGGGGCTAGCGGCACAGATACGCAGTATTTT
CASSLEGASGTDTQYF
>TRBJ2-2|TRBV5-4|TRBD2|once
TGTGCCAGCAGCTTGGCTGGCGGGGGGCTACGAGGGGAGCTGTTTTTT
CASSLAGGGLRGELFF
>TRBJ1-1|TRBV20-1|.|.
TGCAGTGCTAGAGAAGGGCCAATCAGGGGCACTGAAGCTTTCTTT
CSAREGPIRGTEAFF
>TRBJ1-5|TRBV5-1|.|.
TGCGCCAGCAGCTTGCGCGGGGGTCAGAATCAGCCCCAGCATTTT
CASSLRGGQNQPQHF